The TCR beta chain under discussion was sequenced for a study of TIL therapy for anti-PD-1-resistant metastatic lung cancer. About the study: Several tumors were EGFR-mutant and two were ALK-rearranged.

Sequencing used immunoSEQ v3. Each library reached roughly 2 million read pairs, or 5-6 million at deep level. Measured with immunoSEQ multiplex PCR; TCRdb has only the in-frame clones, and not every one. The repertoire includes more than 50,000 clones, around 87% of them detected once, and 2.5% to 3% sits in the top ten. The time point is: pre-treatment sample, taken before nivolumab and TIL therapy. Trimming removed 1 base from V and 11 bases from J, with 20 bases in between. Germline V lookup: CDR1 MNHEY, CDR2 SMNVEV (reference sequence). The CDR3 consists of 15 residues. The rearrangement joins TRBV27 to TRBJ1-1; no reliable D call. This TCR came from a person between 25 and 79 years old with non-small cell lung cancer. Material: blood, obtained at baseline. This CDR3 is CASSLLAGSSSLAFF. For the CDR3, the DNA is TGTGCCAGCAGTTTATTAGCGGGCAGTTCCTCTCTTGCTTTCTTT.